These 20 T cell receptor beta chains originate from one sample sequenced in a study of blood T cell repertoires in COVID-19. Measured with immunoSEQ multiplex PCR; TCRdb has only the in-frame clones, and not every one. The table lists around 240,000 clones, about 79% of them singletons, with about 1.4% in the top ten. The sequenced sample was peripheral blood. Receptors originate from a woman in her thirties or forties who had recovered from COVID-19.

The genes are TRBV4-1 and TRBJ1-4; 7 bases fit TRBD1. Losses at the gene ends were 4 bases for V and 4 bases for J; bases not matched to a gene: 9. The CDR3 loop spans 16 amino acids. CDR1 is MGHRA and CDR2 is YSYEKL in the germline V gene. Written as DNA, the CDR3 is TGCGCCAGCAGCCTGGAGGGACAGACATTTAATGAAAAACTGTTTTTT. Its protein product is CASSLEGQTFNEKLFF.

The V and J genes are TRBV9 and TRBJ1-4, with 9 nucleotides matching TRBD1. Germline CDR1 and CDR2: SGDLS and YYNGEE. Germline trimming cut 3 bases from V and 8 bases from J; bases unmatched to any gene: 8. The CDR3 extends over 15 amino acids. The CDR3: CASSASTGGGEKLFF. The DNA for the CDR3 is TGTGCCAGCAGCGCCTCGACAGGGGGGGGCGAAAAACTGTTTTTT.

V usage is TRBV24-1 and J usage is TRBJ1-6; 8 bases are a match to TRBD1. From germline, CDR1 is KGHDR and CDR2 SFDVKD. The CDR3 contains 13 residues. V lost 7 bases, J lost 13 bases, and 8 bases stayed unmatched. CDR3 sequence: CATRDRATPPLHF. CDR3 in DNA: TGTGCCACCAGGGACAGGGCGACCCCCCCCCTCCACTTT.

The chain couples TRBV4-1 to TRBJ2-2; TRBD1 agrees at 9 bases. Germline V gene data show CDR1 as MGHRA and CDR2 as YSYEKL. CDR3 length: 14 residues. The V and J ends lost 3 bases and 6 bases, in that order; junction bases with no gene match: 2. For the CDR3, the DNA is TGCGCCAGCAGCCAGGGGACAGGGCCCGGGGAGCTGTTTTTT. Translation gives CASSQGTGPGELFF.

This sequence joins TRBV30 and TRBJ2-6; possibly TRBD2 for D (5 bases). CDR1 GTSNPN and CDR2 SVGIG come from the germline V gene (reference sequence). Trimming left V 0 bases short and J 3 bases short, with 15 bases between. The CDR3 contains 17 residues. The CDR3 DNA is TGTGCCTGGAGTGTACTTCGAGGGAATAATGGGGCCAACGTCCTGACTTTC. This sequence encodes CAWSVLRGNNGANVLTF.

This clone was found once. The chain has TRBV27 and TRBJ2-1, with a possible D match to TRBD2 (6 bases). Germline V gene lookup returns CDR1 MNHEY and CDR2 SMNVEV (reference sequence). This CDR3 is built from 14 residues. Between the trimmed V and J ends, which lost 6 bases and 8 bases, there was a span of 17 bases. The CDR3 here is CASRPRGGGDEQFF. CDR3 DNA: TGTGCCAGCAGACCTAGGGGTGGAGGGGATGAGCAGTTCTTC.

In DNA form, the CDR3 reads TGTGCCAGCAGCGTAGTTGGCCCACCAGGCAATGAGCAGTTCTTC. It translates to CASSVVGPPGNEQFF. The chain combines TRBV9 with TRBJ2-1; D gene ambiguous. This CDR3 comprises 15 residues. With 0 bases removed from V and 6 bases from J, the gap between germline ends came to 13 bases. CDR1 and CDR2 (germline): SGDLS, YYNGEE.

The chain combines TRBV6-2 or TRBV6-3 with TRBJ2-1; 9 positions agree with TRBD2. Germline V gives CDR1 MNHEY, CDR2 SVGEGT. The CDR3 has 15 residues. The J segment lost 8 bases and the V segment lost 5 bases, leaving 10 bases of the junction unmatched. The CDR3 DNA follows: TGTGCCAGCAGTCCCTTAGCGGGGGCCGGCGATGAGCAGTTCTTC. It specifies CASSPLAGAGDEQFF.

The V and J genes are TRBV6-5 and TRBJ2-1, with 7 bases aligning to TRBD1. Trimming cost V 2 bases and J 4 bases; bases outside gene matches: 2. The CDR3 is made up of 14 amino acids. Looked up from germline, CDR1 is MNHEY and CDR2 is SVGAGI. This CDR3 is CASSYQQGYNEQFF. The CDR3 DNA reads TGTGCCAGCAGTTACCAACAGGGGTACAATGAGCAGTTCTTC.

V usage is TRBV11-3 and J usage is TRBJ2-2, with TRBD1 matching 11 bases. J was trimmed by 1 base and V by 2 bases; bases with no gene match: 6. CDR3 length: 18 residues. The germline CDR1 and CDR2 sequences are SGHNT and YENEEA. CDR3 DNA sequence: TGTGCCAGCAGCTTAATATTTGGGACAGGGGGGAACACCGGGGAGCTGTTTTTT. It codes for CASSLIFGTGGNTGELFF.

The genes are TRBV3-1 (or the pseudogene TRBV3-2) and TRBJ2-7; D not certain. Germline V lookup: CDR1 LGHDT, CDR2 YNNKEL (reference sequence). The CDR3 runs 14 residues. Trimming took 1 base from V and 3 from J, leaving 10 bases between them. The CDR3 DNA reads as TGTGCCAGCAGCCAAGGACTGGTCGGCTACGAGCAGTACTTC. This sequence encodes CASSQGLVGYEQYF.

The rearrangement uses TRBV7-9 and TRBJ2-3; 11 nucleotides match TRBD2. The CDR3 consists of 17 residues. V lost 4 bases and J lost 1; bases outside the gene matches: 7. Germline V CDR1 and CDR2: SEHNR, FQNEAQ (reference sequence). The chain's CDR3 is CASSSLTSGEGTDTQYF. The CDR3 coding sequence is TGTGCCAGCAGCTCCCTGACTAGCGGGGAGGGCACAGATACGCAGTATTTT.

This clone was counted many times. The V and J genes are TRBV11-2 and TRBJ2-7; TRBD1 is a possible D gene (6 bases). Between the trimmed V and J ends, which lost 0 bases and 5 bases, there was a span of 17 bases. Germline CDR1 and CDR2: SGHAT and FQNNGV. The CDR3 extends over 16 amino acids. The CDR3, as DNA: TGTGCCAGCAGCTTAGATAGTGACAGGAATGGCCACGAGCAGTACTTC. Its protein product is CASSLDSDRNGHEQYF.

Written as DNA, the CDR3 is TGTGCCAGCAGCCAACTCCAAGCGGGGGGACCAGAGACCCAGTACTTC. Residues: CASSQLQAGGPETQYF. This sequence joins TRBV2 and TRBJ2-5; the match to TRBD2 covers 9 bases. There are 16 residues in the CDR3. Germline assignment: CDR1 SNHLY and CDR2 FYNNEI. The J segment lost 4 bases and the V segment lost 6 bases, leaving 12 bases of the junction unmatched.

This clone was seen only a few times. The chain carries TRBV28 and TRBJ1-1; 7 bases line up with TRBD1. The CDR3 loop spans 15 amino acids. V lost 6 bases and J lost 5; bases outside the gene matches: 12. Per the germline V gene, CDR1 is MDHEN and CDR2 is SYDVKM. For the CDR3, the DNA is TGTGCCAGCAGCCCCCTAAACAGGGGATATACTGAAGCTTTCTTT. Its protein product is CASSPLNRGYTEAFF.

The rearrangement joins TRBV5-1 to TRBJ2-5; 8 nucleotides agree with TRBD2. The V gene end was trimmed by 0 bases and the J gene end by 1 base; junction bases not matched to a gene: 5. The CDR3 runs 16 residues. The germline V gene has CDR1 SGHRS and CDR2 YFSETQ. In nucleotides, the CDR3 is TGCGCCAGCAGCTTGGACGCGCGGGGGGTCCAAGAGACCCAGTACTTC. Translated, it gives CASSLDARGVQETQYF.

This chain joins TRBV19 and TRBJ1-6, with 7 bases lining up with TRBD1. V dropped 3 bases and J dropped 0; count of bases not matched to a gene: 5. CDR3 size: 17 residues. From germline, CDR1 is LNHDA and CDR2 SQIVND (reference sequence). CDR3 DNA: TGTGCCAGTAGTATGGGGACAGTGAGCTCCTATAATTCACCCCTCCACTTT. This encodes CASSMGTVSSYNSPLHF. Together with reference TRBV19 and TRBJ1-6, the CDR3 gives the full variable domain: DGGITQSPKYLFRKEGQNVTLSCEQNLNHDAMYWYRQDPGQGLRLIYYSQIVNDFQKGDIAEGYSVSREKKESFPLTVTSAQKNPTAFYLCASSMGTVSSYNSPLHFGNGTRLTVT.

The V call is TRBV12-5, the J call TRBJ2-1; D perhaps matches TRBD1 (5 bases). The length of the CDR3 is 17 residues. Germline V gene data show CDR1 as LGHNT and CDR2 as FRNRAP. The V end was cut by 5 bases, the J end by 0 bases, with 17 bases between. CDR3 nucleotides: TGTGCTAGTGGTACCCGTGGTCAGGGCAGCTCCTACAATGAGCAGTTCTTC. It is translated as CASGTRGQGSSYNEQFF.

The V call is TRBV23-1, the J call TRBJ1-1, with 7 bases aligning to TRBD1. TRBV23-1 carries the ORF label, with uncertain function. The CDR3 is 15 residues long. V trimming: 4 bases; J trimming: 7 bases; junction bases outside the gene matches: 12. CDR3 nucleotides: TGCGCCAGCAGTCGAACCGTGTACAGGGGCAGTGAAGCTTTCTTT. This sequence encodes CASSRTVYRGSEAFF.

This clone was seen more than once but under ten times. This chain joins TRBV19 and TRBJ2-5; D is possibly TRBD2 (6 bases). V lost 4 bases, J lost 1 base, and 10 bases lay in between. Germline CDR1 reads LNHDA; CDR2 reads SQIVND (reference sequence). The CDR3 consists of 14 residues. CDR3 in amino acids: CASSSGVVQETQYF. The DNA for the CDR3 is TGTGCCAGTAGTAGCGGGGTCGTCCAAGAGACCCAGTACTTC. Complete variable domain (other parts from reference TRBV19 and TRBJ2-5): DGGITQSPKYLFRKEGQNVTLSCEQNLNHDAMYWYRQDPGQGLRLIYYSQIVNDFQKGDIAEGYSVSREKKESFPLTVTSAQKNPTAFYLCASSSGVVQETQYFGPGTRLLVL.